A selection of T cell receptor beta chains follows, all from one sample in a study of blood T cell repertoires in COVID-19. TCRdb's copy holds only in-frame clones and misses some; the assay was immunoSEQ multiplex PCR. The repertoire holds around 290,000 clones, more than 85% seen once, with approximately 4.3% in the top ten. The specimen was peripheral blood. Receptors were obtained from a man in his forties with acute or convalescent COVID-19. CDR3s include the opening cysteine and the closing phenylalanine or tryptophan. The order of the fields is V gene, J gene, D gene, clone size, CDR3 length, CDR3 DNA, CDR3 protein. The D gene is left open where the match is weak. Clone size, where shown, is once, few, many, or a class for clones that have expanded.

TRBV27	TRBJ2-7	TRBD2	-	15	TGTGCCAGCAGCCCACGGGGGGGGAACTCCTACGAGCAGTACTTC	CASSPRGGNSYEQYF
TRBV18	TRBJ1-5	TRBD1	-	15	TGTGCCAGCTCACCGGGACAGGGAGGCAATCAGCCCCAGCATTTT	CASSPGQGGNQPQHF
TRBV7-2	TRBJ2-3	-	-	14	TGTGCCAGCAGCTTAGGCGGTCGCACAGATACGCAGTATTTT	CASSLGGRTDTQYF
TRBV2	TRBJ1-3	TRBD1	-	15	TGTGCCTTGATAGACCGGGACAGGGGTGGAAACACCATATATTTT	CALIDRDRGGNTIYF
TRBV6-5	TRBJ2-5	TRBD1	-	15	TGTGCCAGCAGTACCCGGACAGGGCGAATAGAGACCCAGTACTTC	CASSTRTGRIETQYF
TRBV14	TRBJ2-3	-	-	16	TGTGCCAGCAGCCCCCCCCGGGCAGGGAAAGCAGATACGCAGTATTTT	CASSPPRAGKADTQYF
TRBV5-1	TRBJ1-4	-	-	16	TGCGCCAGCAGCTTGGCCCCGGAGGGGATTAATGAAAAACTGTTTTTT	CASSLAPEGINEKLFF
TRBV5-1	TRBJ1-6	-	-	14	TGCGCCAGCAGCTTGGACAGCAATAATTCACCCCTCCACTTT	CASSLDSNNSPLHF
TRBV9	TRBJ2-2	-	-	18	TGTGCCAGCAGCGTAGCTTATGGGCAGGGCGGTAAGACCGGGGAGCTGTTTTTT	CASSVAYGQGGKTGELFF
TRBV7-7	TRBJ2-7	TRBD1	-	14	TGTGCCAGCAGCTATCGACAGGGTCCCTACGAGCAGTACTTC	CASSYRQGPYEQYF
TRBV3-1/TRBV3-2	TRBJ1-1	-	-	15	TGTGCCAGCAGCCTTGGGACTACAGCGAACACTGAAGCTTTCTTT	CASSLGTTANTEAFF
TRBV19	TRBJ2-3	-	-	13	TGTGCCAGTAGTACCCCCCCAGGAGGTACGCAGTATTTT	CASSTPPGGTQYF
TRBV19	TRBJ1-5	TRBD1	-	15	TGTGCCAGTACCCCAAAGGGGACAGGGTATCAGCCCCAGCATTTT	CASTPKGTGYQPQHF
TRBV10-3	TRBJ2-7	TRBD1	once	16	TGTGCCATCACTTGGGTCTCGGGACAGGGGGCATACGAGCAGTACTTC	CAITWVSGQGAYEQYF
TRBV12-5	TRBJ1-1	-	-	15	TGTGCTAGTGGTTTGCCGGGGGGCCTCAGGACTGAAGCTTTCTTT	CASGLPGGLRTEAFF
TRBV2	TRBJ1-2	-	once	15	TGTGCCAGCGCCCAATTCCCCGCCAGGGCCTATGGCTACACCTTC	CASAQFPARAYGYTF
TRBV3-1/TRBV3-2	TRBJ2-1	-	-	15	TGTGCCAGCAGCCAGGATTCCTCAAGGGGGAATGAGCAGTTCTTC	CASSQDSSRGNEQFF
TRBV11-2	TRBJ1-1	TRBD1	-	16	TGTGCCAGCAGATCCGGGACAGACAACCTGAACACTGAAGCTTTCTTT	CASRSGTDNLNTEAFF
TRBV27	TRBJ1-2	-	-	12	TGTGCCAGCAGTCGCGACAGATCCGGCTACACCTTC	CASSRDRSGYTF
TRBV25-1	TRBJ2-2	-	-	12	TGTGCCAGCAATCGCCAGGCCGGGGAGCTGTTTTTT	CASNRQAGELFF
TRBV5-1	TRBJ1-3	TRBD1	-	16	TGCGCCAGCAGCTTGCAGGCAGGGGGCACTGGAAACACCATATATTTT	CASSLQAGGTGNTIYF
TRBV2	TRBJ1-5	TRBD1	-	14	TGTGCCAGCAGTGCAGGGACAGGGAATCAGCCCCAGCATTTT	CASSAGTGNQPQHF
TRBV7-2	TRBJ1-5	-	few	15	TGTGCCAGCAGCCCAGGACGGGGGACGGATCAGCCCCAGCATTTT	CASSPGRGTDQPQHF
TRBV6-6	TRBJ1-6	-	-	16	TGTGCCAGCAGTCTGACGGACGGGGATTATAATTCACCCCTCCACTTT	CASSLTDGDYNSPLHF
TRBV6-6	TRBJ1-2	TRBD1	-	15	TGTGCCAGCAGTTACACCGCTGGGACAGGGGAAGGCTACACCTTC	CASSYTAGTGEGYTF
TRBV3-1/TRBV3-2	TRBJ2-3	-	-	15	TGTGCCAGCAGCCAAGGAGGGACACAATGGACTACGCAGTATTTT	CASSQGGTQWTTQYF
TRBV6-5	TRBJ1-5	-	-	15	TGTGCCAGCAGTTCGACAGCTTATAGCAATCAGCCCCAGCATTTT	CASSSTAYSNQPQHF
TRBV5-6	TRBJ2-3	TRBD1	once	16	TGTGCCAGCAGCTCGGACTATGGACAGGGTACAGATACGCAGTATTTT	CASSSDYGQGTDTQYF
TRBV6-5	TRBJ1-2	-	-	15	TGTGCCAGCCAAAATTTGACAGCCGGGAGCTATGGCTACACCTTC	CASQNLTAGSYGYTF
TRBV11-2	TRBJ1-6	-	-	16	TGTGCCAGCAGCTCAGGGTTGAGGACCTATAATTCACCCCTCCACTTT	CASSSGLRTYNSPLHF
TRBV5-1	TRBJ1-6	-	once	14	TGCGCCAGCAGCTTAACACAGTATAATTCACCCCTCCACTTT	CASSLTQYNSPLHF
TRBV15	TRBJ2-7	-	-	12	TGTGCCACCAGCAGAGGGGGGCGGGAGCAGTACTTC	CATSRGGREQYF
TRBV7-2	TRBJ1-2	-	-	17	TGTGCCAGCAGCCTTTCATCTTCAGGGGAACAGGGCTATGACTACACCTTC	CASSLSSSGEQGYDYTF
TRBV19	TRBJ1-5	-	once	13	TGTGCCAGCTCTCCAGGGTCCGATCAGCCCCAGCATTTT	CASSPGSDQPQHF
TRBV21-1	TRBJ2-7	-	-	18	TGTGCCAGCAGCAAAGGGGACCTAAGACAGGGCACTTCCTACGAGCAGTACTTC	CASSKGDLRQGTSYEQYF
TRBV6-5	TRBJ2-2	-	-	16	TGTGCCAGCAGTTACGGCAGGCGTAGGGGGTACGGGGAGCTGTTTTTT	CASSYGRRRGYGELFF